The entry that follows covers one TCR beta chain sequence. What antigen it recognizes has not been identified. Qualities for individual bases were not recorded, and no much larger clone is one base off. This record belongs to a study of T cells in Graves' hyperthyroidism and ophthalmopathy (dated by TCRdb to between 2017 and 2020). For the wider study: Peripheral blood was collected at initial diagnosis, before any treatment. To identify TCR V-J signatures that set the groups apart, the researchers used a discovery cohort of approximately 98 patients, made up of 40 to 45 with Graves' ophthalmopathy and 57 with stable Graves' hyperthyroidism. Prospective prediction of ophthalmopathy was tested in an independent validation cohort of some 19 hyperthyroidism patients and 15 to 17 patients who later progressed to ophthalmopathy. For training and testing, the 100 or so patients in the discovery cohort were randomly divided in a 7:3 ratio. In more than 5 Graves' hyperthyroidism patients, the study also compared T-cell repertoires from thyroid tissue with T-cell repertoires from blood. Following sampling, methimazole starting at 30 mg daily was given to hyperthyroidism patients, and high-dose intravenous methylprednisolone was given to ophthalmopathy patients. According to the paper, TCR Vbeta CDR3 sequencing was carried out on approximately 140 peripheral blood samples, which came from under 50 ophthalmopathy, around 75 hyperthyroidism and about 17 progressor patients. The paper's findings and limits, for the study overall: Blood samples also contained most of the expanded thyroid clonotypes (frequency above 0.001), which suggests that blood repertoires may reflect thyroid immune responses. In validation, the model predicted progression to ophthalmopathy with roughly 66% sensitivity and less than 80% specificity, a median of roughly seven months before onset. Sample size was not statistically predetermined, and investigators were not blinded to group allocation. Ophthalmopathy was separated from stable hyperthyroidism by a 13 V-J signature model, with around 88% sensitivity and approximately 81% specificity obtained in cross-validation and 80%/75% obtained in testing.

The TCR beta CDR3 regions were amplified from the RNA transcripts. For the first round of RT-PCR on the TCR CDR3, the HTBI primer set was used together with the Qiagen OneStep RT-PCR kit. A second multiplex PCR round built the libraries, followed by size selection and purification. Libraries were sequenced paired-end with 100 bp reads on an Illumina HiSeq2000. The authors' analysis ran thus. Raw data were processed with SOAPnuke, discarding reads with adapters, uncalled bases, mean Phred below 15, or no exact constant-primer or identifier match. High-quality paired reads were merged with COPE v1.2.5, and unique nucleotide sequences were defined as clonotypes. MiTCR v1.1 was used to align clonotypes to the IMGT TRBV, TRBD and TRBJ reference segments. The analysis included only V-J combinations with a frequency above 0.0001, which together covered more than 98% of the repertoires. A TCS score was defined as the ratio of F50 (clonal expansion) to E x V (chaos), with BLOSUM62-based TCRdist applied between CDR3 peptides within each V-J. Welch's t-statistics and random forest reduced fewer than 550 V-J features to 13, which were used in a naive Bayes classifier (R e1071). Starting from the raw public reads, TCRdb applied fastp trimming at Q25, assembled clones with MiXCR and retained in-frame beta chains. Rows are unified per CDR3 protein, each entry keeping the most common DNA and genes. The V and J calls were determined by TCRdb, not by the authors. The sample profile shows 450,000 to 600,000 distinct CDR3 sequences; 20% of them were found once. Approximately 48% of the sample comes from the top ten.

In the ophthalmopathy patients, disease was moderately to severely active, with a Clinical Activity Score of 3 or more, a NOSPECS grade of 4 or more, and a duration of less than 3 months. Any patient with an uncontrolled infection, another autoimmune disease, pregnancy or lactation was excluded. Diagnoses were based on clinical symptoms, serum thyroxine and TRAb, thyroid ultrasound and orbital computed tomography. PBMCs were isolated from 7.5 to 10 ml of fresh peripheral blood by Ficoll-Paque density gradient centrifugation. Total RNA was extracted using Trizol reagent, and RNA quality was assessed on an Agilent 2100 Bioanalyzer. This sequence was found in a man in his forties or fifties with Graves' ophthalmopathy. Sequencing input: blood.

The CDR3 amino acid sequence is: CASSPDRVDIFTQYF. DNA sequence: TGTGCCAGCTCACCGGACAGGGTGGACATTTTTACCCAGTACTTC. The chain links TRBV18 with TRBJ2-5; 8 central nucleotides agree with TRBD1. The junction shows trimming of 3 bases on V and 8 bases on J, and the gene matches do not reach 11 bases of it. CDR1 and CDR2 are read off the germline V gene as KGHSH and LQKENI. Counted from cysteine to phenylalanine, this CDR3 has 15 amino acids. The entry retains the CDR3 DNA only, 45 bases that are in frame from base 1.